These T cell receptor beta chains were read from a single sample in a study of Ad26.COV2.S vaccination and SARS-CoV-2 variants. Assay used: immunoSEQ multiplex PCR; TCRdb lists only in-frame clones, some missing. Found here are about 390,000 clones, about nine tenths of them singletons; the top ten hold roughly 1.7%. The material sequenced was peripheral blood, taken in a trial of Ad26.COV2.S vaccine versus placebo. These TCRs come from a person between 18 and 65 years old who received the Ad26.COV2.S COVID-19 vaccine or a placebo. Both conserved end residues are part of each CDR3. A D gene is named only where the DNA matches it firmly. A row's size may be missing; if present it is once, few, many or a size class.

>TRBJ2-1|TRBV18|NA|TRBD1
CASSPLGQGLNNEQFF
TGTGCCAGCTCACCCCTGGGACAGGGATTGAACAATGAGCAGTTCTTC
>TRBJ2-3|TRBV5-6|NA|NA
CASTAKDPSKYF
TGTGCCAGCACCGCCAAGGACCCTTCGAAGTATTTT
>TRBJ1-6|TRBV10-2|NA|NA
CASSEGQNNSPLHF
TGCGCCAGCAGTGAGGGACAGAATAATTCACCCCTCCACTTT
>TRBJ1-1|TRBV27|NA|NA
CASSLSGSRDPRNTEAFF
TGTGCCAGCAGTTTATCTGGTTCCCGGGACCCCAGGAACACTGAAGCTTTCTTT
>TRBJ2-7|TRBV7-9|NA|TRBD2
CASSLVSGGASYEQYF
TGTGCCAGCAGCTTAGTAAGCGGGGGGGCCTCCTACGAGCAGTACTTC
>TRBJ2-1|TRBV5-1|NA|NA
CASENLGAGEQFF
TGCGCCAGCGAAAATTTGGGGGCCGGTGAGCAGTTCTTC
>TRBJ2-2|TRBV7-6|NA|TRBD2
CASSLEGRGNTGELFF
TGTGCCAGCAGCTTAGAAGGGAGGGGGAACACCGGGGAGCTGTTTTTT
>TRBJ1-1|TRBV3-1/TRBV3-2|once|NA
CASSHWGAGEAFF
TGTGCCAGCAGCCACTGGGGGGCGGGTGAAGCTTTCTTT
>TRBJ1-3|TRBV9|NA|NA
CASSVAVSQGNTIYF
TGTGCCAGCAGCGTAGCTGTTTCCCAGGGCAACACCATATATTTT
>TRBJ1-1|TRBV5-1|NA|TRBD1
CASSIPDRVNTEAFF
TGCGCCAGCAGCATCCCGGACAGGGTGAACACTGAAGCTTTCTTT
>TRBJ1-5|TRBV2|NA|NA
CASTDRVRNQPQHF
TGTGCCAGCACTGACCGCGTGCGCAATCAGCCCCAGCATTTT
>TRBJ1-6|TRBV27|NA|NA
CASSYTFEGSPLHF
TGTGCCAGCAGTTACACATTCGAGGGTTCACCCCTCCACTTT
>TRBJ2-3|TRBV7-2|NA|NA
CASSYRQAGTDTQYF
TGTGCCAGCAGTTATAGACAAGCGGGCACAGATACGCAGTATTTT
>TRBJ2-3|TRBV6-2/TRBV6-3|NA|NA
CASSYSGIKGLTDTQYF
TGTGCCAGCAGTTACTCTGGGATAAAGGGCCTCACAGATACGCAGTATTTT
>TRBJ1-3|TRBV3-1/TRBV3-2|NA|NA
CASSQAWVDSGNTIYF
TGTGCCAGCAGCCAAGCCTGGGTAGACTCTGGAAACACCATATATTTT
>TRBJ2-3|TRBV5-1|NA|NA
CASSLEGGVPDTQYF
TGCGCCAGCAGCTTGGAAGGGGGGGTGCCAGATACGCAGTATTTT
>TRBJ1-6|TRBV25-1|NA|NA
CASSERPALHNSPLHF
TGTGCCAGCAGTGAACGGCCGGCCCTTCATAATTCACCCCTCCACTTT
>TRBJ1-2|TRBV21-1|NA|NA
CASSKARGSNYGYTF
TGTGCCAGCAGCAAAGCCAGGGGGTCTAACTATGGCTACACCTTC
>TRBJ2-2|TRBV19|NA|NA
CASRGGKTNTGELFF
TGTGCCAGCAGGGGGGGCAAAACGAACACCGGGGAGCTGTTTTTT
>TRBJ1-5|TRBV30|NA|TRBD1
CASGTGAGGNQPQHF
TGTGCAAGTGGGACAGGGGCTGGTGGCAATCAGCCCCAGCATTTT
>TRBJ2-1|TRBV10-3|NA|TRBD2
CAISLGTSGDAEQFF
TGTGCCATCAGCCTCGGGACTAGCGGGGATGCCGAGCAGTTCTTC
>TRBJ1-2|TRBV19|NA|TRBD1
CASSLKRQGVSYGYTF
TGTGCCAGTAGTCTCAAACGACAGGGAGTGAGCTATGGCTACACCTTC
>TRBJ2-7|TRBV2|NA|TRBD1
CASGGQVHYEQYF
TGTGCCAGCGGAGGACAGGTCCACTACGAGCAGTACTTC
>TRBJ2-7|TRBV27|NA|TRBD2
CASSALAGATYEQYF
TGTGCCAGCAGTGCACTAGCGGGAGCCACGTACGAGCAGTACTTC
>TRBJ2-5|TRBV9|NA|TRBD2
CASSLSGLDETQYF
TGTGCCAGCAGCTTATCCGGACTAGATGAGACCCAGTACTTC
>TRBJ2-1|TRBV19|NA|TRBD2
CASSPLAGGPYNEQFF
TGTGCCAGTAGCCCATTAGCGGGGGGGCCTTACAATGAGCAGTTCTTC
>TRBJ1-5|TRBV5-1|NA|NA
CASSLAGGRGQPQHF
TGCGCCAGCAGCTTGGCCGGGGGCAGGGGCCAGCCCCAGCATTTT
>TRBJ2-3|TRBV29-1|NA|NA
CSVEGGDLTDTQYF
TGCAGCGTTGAAGGGGGGGACCTGACAGATACGCAGTATTTT
>TRBJ1-2|TRBV6-5|NA|NA
CASSYSNGYGYTF
TGTGCCAGCAGTTACTCGAACGGCTATGGCTACACCTTC
>TRBJ2-4|TRBV4-1|once|TRBD2
CASSQAPLGSGGTQGEYF
TGCGCCAGCAGCCAAGCCCCCCTAGGGAGCGGGGGGACCCAAGGGGAGTACTTC
>TRBJ1-2|TRBV9|few|NA
CASSPGEGNYGYTF
TGTGCCAGCAGCCCGGGGGAGGGGAACTATGGCTACACCTTC
>TRBJ2-5|TRBV27|once|NA
CASSLVSQETQYF
TGTGCCAGCAGTTTAGTCAGCCAAGAGACCCAGTACTTC
>TRBJ2-3|TRBV7-2|NA|TRBD2
CASGRDTDTQYF
TGTGCCAGCGGGAGGGACACAGATACGCAGTATTTT
>TRBJ2-5|TRBV5-1|once|TRBD1
CASSLEDRKETQYF
TGCGCCAGCAGCTTGGAGGACAGGAAAGAGACCCAGTACTTC
>TRBJ2-3|TRBV19|NA|TRBD2
CASSIGGGTSTDTQYF
TGTGCCAGTAGTATAGGCGGGGGGACTAGCACAGATACGCAGTATTTT
>TRBJ1-6|TRBV9|NA|NA
CASSVARNNSPLHF
TGTGCCAGCAGCGTAGCCAGAAATAATTCACCCCTCCACTTT
>TRBJ2-7|TRBV5-6|NA|TRBD2
CASSPGGRGGEQYF
TGTGCCAGCAGCCCGGGGGGTCGGGGGGGCGAGCAGTACTTC
>TRBJ1-5|TRBV7-2|NA|NA
CASSLGGGLGNQPQHF
TGTGCCAGCAGCTTAGGAGGGGGGTTGGGCAATCAGCCCCAGCATTTT
>TRBJ1-1|TRBV5-1|NA|TRBD1
CASSGQGLMNTEAFF
TGCGCCAGCAGCGGACAGGGGCTCATGAACACTGAAGCTTTCTTT
>TRBJ2-2|TRBV6-5|NA|NA
CASSSGNGELFF
TGTGCCAGCAGTTCAGGGAACGGGGAGCTGTTTTTT
>TRBJ2-1|TRBV7-8|NA|TRBD1
CASSFRTGLDEQFF
TGTGCCAGCAGCTTCCGGACAGGGTTGGATGAGCAGTTCTTC
>TRBJ2-5|TRBV3-1/TRBV3-2|NA|NA
CASSKNRQQETQYF
TGTGCCAGCAGCAAAAATCGCCAGCAAGAGACCCAGTACTTC
>TRBJ2-5|TRBV2|NA|NA
CASRNRVDRETQYF
TGTGCCAGCAGGAACCGGGTCGATCGGGAGACCCAGTACTTC
>TRBJ1-2|TRBV30|NA|NA
CAWRSVGRRIYGYTF
TGTGCCTGGAGAAGCGTTGGACGGCGAATCTATGGCTACACCTTC
>TRBJ2-5|TRBV5-4|NA|NA
CASSFGGPETQYF
TGTGCCAGCAGCTTTGGGGGGCCAGAGACCCAGTACTTC
>TRBJ1-1|TRBV12-2|NA|NA
CASRPQCRQDTEAFF
TGTGCAAGTCGCCCTCAATGCAGGCAAGACACTGAAGCTTTCTTT
>TRBJ1-5|TRBV30|NA|NA
CAWRLTWMQPQHF
TGTGCCTGGAGATTAACTTGGATGCAGCCCCAGCATTTT
>TRBJ2-2|TRBV27|NA|TRBD2
CASSPRTSGGANTGELFF
TGTGCCAGCAGCCCTCGGACTAGCGGGGGCGCGAACACCGGGGAGCTGTTTTTT